This T cell receptor (beta chain) was captured in a study of blood T cell repertoires in COVID-19. Study summary: The United States, Italy and Spain were the sources of the acute and convalescent COVID-19 samples. The analysed material was cDNA or gDNA that came from T cells, B-cell-depleted T cells, or PBMCs.

Germline values: CDR1 LGHNT, CDR2 FRNRAP. Trimming took off 0 bases at V and 3 bases at J, with 15 bases between the two ends. The CDR3 has 16 amino acids. Per the authors' pipeline: The assay estimated nucleated cells by amplifying reference gene primers. The table came from immunoSEQ multiplex PCR; TCRdb's copy has only in-frame clones and leaves some out. V and J calls and clone size are given by that table; D and trimming were obtained from the DNA. The sample yields 70,000 to 90,000 clones, approximately 86% seen once. This chain connects TRBV12-5 to TRBJ2-7, with a weak D call TRBD1 (5 bases). This clonotype was obtained from a man aged 50 or older with acute or convalescent COVID-19. Sequencing was performed on peripheral blood. CDR3 loop: CASGLVPRTQLYEQYF. CDR3 coding DNA: TGTGCTAGTGGTTTGGTACCCCGGACACAGCTCTACGAGCAGTACTTC.